This T cell receptor (beta chain) was sequenced during a study of blood T cell repertoires in COVID-19. Whole-study context: The samples span acute and convalescent COVID-19 from the United States, Italy and Spain. T cells, B-cell-depleted T cells, or PBMCs supplied cDNA or gDNA.

CDR3 length: 13 amino acids. V shed 6 bases and J shed 6 bases, with 12 bases lying between them. Germline loops: CDR1 LGHNT, CDR2 FRNRAP. Per the original methods: Cell counts per sample came from amplifying reference gene primers. Assay: immunoSEQ multiplex PCR; the TCRdb copy retains only in-frame clones and omits some. That table is the source of V, J and clone size, and D and trimming were worked out from the DNA. This sample yields about 110,000 clones, of which 60% to 85% are seen a single time; roughly 2% belongs to the top ten. The J gene is TRBJ2-1, the V gene TRBV12-5; TRBD2 is a possible D gene (5 bases). The specimen sequenced was peripheral blood. The TCR comes from a woman aged 40 to 49 with acute or convalescent COVID-19. The CDR3 loop is CASGRGSGNEQFF. In DNA, the CDR3 is TGTGCTAGTGGCCGAGGGTCGGGCAATGAGCAGTTCTTC.